Following are 19 T cell receptor beta chains from one sample sequenced in a study of early T cells in non-severe SARS-CoV-2 infection. MiXCR, applied by TCRdb to the 5' RACE reads, yields one record per CDR3 protein. Of tens of thousands of distinct CDR3 sequences in the sample, more than 8.5% are singletons; the top ten hold over 8.5%. Sequencing used whole blood. These receptors were collected from an adult who was a healthcare worker with PCR-confirmed SARS-CoV-2 infection or an uninfected control (not recorded which).

The V and J genes are TRBV9 and TRBJ2-1; D might be TRBD2 (6 bases). CDR1 SGDLS and CDR2 YYNGEE come from the germline V gene. The CDR3 runs 15 residues. V was clipped by 0 bases and J by 3 bases, with 10 bases between them. DNA for the CDR3: TGTGCCAGCAGCGTAGATCCGGGAGTCTACAATGAGCAGTTCTTC. Protein product: CASSVDPGVYNEQFF.

This clonotype showed up just a few times. The J gene is TRBJ2-4, the V gene TRBV20-1, with D unresolved. CDR1 and CDR2 from the germline V gene are DFQATT and SNEGSKA (reference sequence). The CDR3 has 12 amino acids. V dropped 0 bases and J dropped 16 bases, with 16 bases sitting between them. The CDR3 here is CSARDSAAFRYF. The CDR3, as DNA: TGCAGTGCTAGAGATTCAGCCGCCTTTCGTTACTTC.

This clonotype has a count of ten or more. The CDR3 protein is CASSSGTPYGYTF. The CDR3 DNA reads TGTGCCAGCAGCTCCGGGACACCCTATGGCTACACCTTC. V and J are TRBV2 and TRBJ1-2; perhaps TRBD1 as D (6 bases). Trimming left V 6 bases short and J 4 bases short, with 12 bases between. The CDR3 spans 13 residues. Germline V lookup: CDR1 SNHLY, CDR2 FYNNEI.

This clonotype has ten or more counts. The V and J genes are TRBV7-8 and TRBJ2-7, with D maybe TRBD2 (5 bases). The CDR3 runs to 14 residues. CDR1 SGHVS and CDR2 FQNEAQ come from the germline V gene. Between the trimmed V and J ends, which lost 3 bases and 3 bases, there was a span of 12 bases. The DNA of the CDR3 is TGTGCCAGCAGCTTCGGCGGGTCTCTCTACGAGCAGTACTTC. Translated, it gives CASSFGGSLYEQYF.

This clonotype was counted at least ten times. CDR3 in amino acids: CASSLDGGGTEAFF. The DNA of the CDR3 is TGTGCCAGCAGCTTAGACGGGGGTGGTACTGAAGCTTTCTTT. The V gene is TRBV7-8, the J gene TRBJ1-1; possible D gene TRBD1, 5 bases. Germline V lookup: CDR1 SGHVS, CDR2 FQNEAQ. The V gene lost 1 base and the J gene lost 5 bases, with 11 bases spanning the gap. The CDR3 extends over 14 amino acids.

The V gene is TRBV27, the J gene TRBJ1-2; D ambiguous. Trimming removed 2 bases at V and 2 bases at J, with 9 bases between. The CDR3 loop spans 14 amino acids. The germline V gene has CDR1 MNHEY and CDR2 SMNVEV (reference sequence). CDR3 residues: CASSLGSPNYGYTF. CDR3 bases: TGTGCCAGCAGTTTAGGCAGCCCAAACTATGGCTACACCTTC.

The CDR3 DNA follows: TGCAGTGCTAGAGAAGGGGGTCCAGAAAACACCATATATTTT. The encoded protein is CSAREGGPENTIYF. The rearrangement uses TRBV20-1 and TRBJ1-3; D perhaps matches TRBD1 (6 bases). V dropped 0 bases and J dropped 6 bases, with 12 bases sitting between them. Germline values: CDR1 DFQATT, CDR2 SNEGSKA (reference sequence). CDR3 length: 14 residues.

This clonotype was seen ten or more times. The chain uses TRBV7-6 and TRBJ2-7; TRBD1 or TRBD2 may be the D gene (5 bases each). Germline V gene lookup returns CDR1 SGHVS and CDR2 FNYEAQ. V lost 5 bases and J 5 bases, leaving 19 bases between the germline ends. CDR3 length equals 15 residues. The DNA of the CDR3 is TGTGCCAGCAGCCGCACTGGGACCCCTCAGGACGAGCAGTACTTC. Encoded protein: CASSRTGTPQDEQYF.

The V and J genes are TRBV12-3 or TRBV12-4 and TRBJ1-1, with TRBD1 matching 7 bases. This CDR3 has 15 amino acids. The J segment lost 6 bases and the V segment lost 0 bases, leaving 7 bases of the junction unmatched. For the CDR3, the DNA is TGTGCCAGCAGTTTAGCGCAAGGGGGCCTGGCTGAAGCTTTCTTT. Residues: CASSLAQGGLAEAFF.

This clonotype was observed many times. This sequence joins TRBV7-9 and TRBJ2-1; 8 positions match TRBD2. From germline, CDR1 is SEHNR and CDR2 FQNEAQ (reference sequence). Trimming removed 0 bases from V and 2 bases from J; junction bases left unmatched: 3. This CDR3 comprises 16 residues. CDR3 nucleotides: TGTGCCAGCAGCTTAGCGCTAGCGGGCACCTACAATGAGCAGTTCTTC. Protein sequence: CASSLALAGTYNEQFF.

This clonotype occurred many times. The chain recombines TRBV12-3 or TRBV12-4 with TRBJ1-5, with TRBD1 matching over 7 bases. CDR3 length: 13 residues. V lost 5 bases and J lost 10; bases outside the gene matches: 8. CDR3 sequence reads: CASSQITGAPQHF. The CDR3 nucleotides read TGTGCCAGCAGTCAGATCACAGGGGCCCCCCAGCATTTT.

This clonotype was observed many times. This chain joins TRBV7-2 and TRBJ2-3; D is perhaps TRBD2 (6 bases). Trimming stripped 5 bases from V and 14 bases from J, with 17 bases between. This CDR3 region has 12 residues. CDR1 and CDR2 (germline): SGHTA, FQGNSA. The DNA of the CDR3 is TGTGCCAGCAGCCGCCCGGGACTGTCAGGGTATTTT. Translated, it gives CASSRPGLSGYF.

Many counts were recorded for this clonotype. The chain links TRBV27 to TRBJ2-5; 9 bases map to TRBD1. With 6 bases clipped from V and 4 bases from J, the junction kept 9 bases outside the gene matches. This CDR3 is built from 15 residues. Looked up from germline, CDR1 is MNHEY and CDR2 is SMNVEV (reference sequence). The CDR3 nucleotides are TGTGCCAGCAGCGACAGGGGGGGTCCGTTAGAGACCCAGTACTTC. This sequence encodes CASSDRGGPLETQYF.

This clonotype was seen repeatedly, ten times or more. This chain links TRBV2 with TRBJ1-5; D call uncertain. Germline V gene sequence: CDR1 SNHLY, CDR2 FYNNEI. The CDR3 is 13 residues long. V gave up 2 bases and J gave up 3 bases, with 5 bases separating them. The CDR3 loop is CASSENPNQPQHF. In DNA form, the CDR3 reads TGTGCCAGCAGTGAAAATCCCAATCAGCCCCAGCATTTT.

This clonotype was seen more than once but under ten times. V is TRBV6-6 and J is TRBJ1-1; TRBD1 aligns across 8 bases. V lost 2 bases and J lost 3; bases outside the gene matches: 5. Germline assignment: CDR1 MNHNY and CDR2 SVGAGI (reference sequence). The CDR3 runs 15 residues. The CDR3 DNA sequence: TGTGCCAGCAGTTACGGACAGGGAAGAGACACTGAAGCTTTCTTT. This codes for CASSYGQGRDTEAFF.

The chain has TRBV27 and TRBJ2-1, with TRBD2 identical over 7 bases. The CDR3 sequence is 16 residues long. CDR1 MNHEY and CDR2 SMNVEV come from the germline V gene (reference sequence). V shed 5 bases, J shed 0 bases, and the junction held 7 bases outside the gene matches. In DNA form, the CDR3 reads TGTGCCAGCAGTCCTACTAGCGTCCTCTCCTACAATGAGCAGTTCTTC. It translates to CASSPTSVLSYNEQFF.

The chain recombines TRBV7-2 with TRBJ2-1; D perhaps matches TRBD2 (6 bases). This CDR3 region has 13 residues. Per the germline V gene, CDR1 is SGHTA and CDR2 is FQGNSA. The V gene lost 3 bases and the J gene lost 5 bases, with 8 bases spanning the gap. The CDR3 is CASSFGGNNEQFF. The CDR3 DNA reads TGTGCCAGCAGCTTCGGCGGGAACAATGAGCAGTTCTTC.

On this clonotype itself: At one boundary the junction diverges from the germline segment, which might be a read error. The chain employs TRBV7-9 and TRBJ2-7; 9 positions match TRBD2. The CDR3 length is 15 residues. Per germline, CDR1 SEHNR and CDR2 FQNEAQ (reference sequence). This chain's CDR3 is CVSSLASGKGHEQYF. CDR3 DNA sequence: TGTGTCAGCAGCTTAGCTAGCGGGAAGGGTCACGAGCAGTACTTC.

This clonotype has at least ten counts. J is TRBJ2-2 and V is TRBV30; a possible D gene is TRBD2 (6 bases). Germline lookup yields CDR1 GTSNPN and CDR2 SVGIG (reference sequence). The CDR3 extends over 16 amino acids. The V end lost 0 bases, the J end lost 4 bases, and 15 bases lay between the germline ends. CDR3 sequence reads: CAWSVPGRIFTGELFF. The CDR3 DNA sequence: TGTGCCTGGAGTGTACCCGGGAGAATCTTCACCGGGGAGCTGTTTTTT.